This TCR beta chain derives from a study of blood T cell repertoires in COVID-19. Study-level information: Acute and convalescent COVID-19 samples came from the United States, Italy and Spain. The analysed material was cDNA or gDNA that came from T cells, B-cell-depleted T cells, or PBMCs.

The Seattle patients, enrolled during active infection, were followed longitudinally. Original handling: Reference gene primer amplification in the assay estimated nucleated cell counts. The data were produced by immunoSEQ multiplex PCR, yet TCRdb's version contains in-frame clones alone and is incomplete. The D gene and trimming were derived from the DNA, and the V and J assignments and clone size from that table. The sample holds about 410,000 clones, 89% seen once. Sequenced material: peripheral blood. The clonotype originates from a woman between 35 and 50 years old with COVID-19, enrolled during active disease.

The CDR3 coding sequence is TGTGCCAGCAGTTACATCGGGTTCGGCTACACCTTC. It translates to CASSYIGFGYTF. This chain joins TRBV6-5 and TRBJ1-2; D not certain. Germline V gene sequence: CDR1 MNHEY, CDR2 SVGAGI. There are 12 residues in the CDR3. V lost 2 bases and J 8 bases, leaving 9 bases between the germline ends.